This paragraph covers one TCR beta chain sequence. The clone's antigen remains unknown. No much larger clone is present one base from it, and per-base qualities are unavailable. TCRbeta CDR3 regions were amplified from genomic DNA using the immunoSEQ Assay, a bias-controlled multiplex PCR. On the study's bioinformatics: Within the assay, amplification of reference gene primers was used to estimate how many nucleated cells each sample contained. To quantify the absolute abundance of each unique TCRbeta CDR3 rearrangement, sequence reads were collapsed and filtered. For each sample, productive Simpson clonality was calculated as the square root of Simpson's diversity index across productive rearrangements. TCRdb limited this immuneACCESS table to in-frame rearrangements with V and J called. A share of clones is missing; checked studies link under half to unresolved V genes, and the rest is unexplained. The V and J calls and clone size come from that table; D and trimming were worked out from the DNA. In this sample the table shows around 67,000 clones, 81% of which occur a single time. Jointly, the top ten make up less than 10% of the sample.

The collaborating institutions used their own protocols to collect whole blood in K2EDTA tubes. Collaborator samples were shipped for TCRbeta analysis as frozen whole blood, isolated PBMCs, or DNA extracted from either sample type. The data were obtained in a study of blood T cell repertoires in COVID-19 (dated by TCRdb to the early 2020s). For the wider study: The collaborator samples originated in the United States, Italy and Spain and spanned the acute and convalescent phases of COVID-19. The samples were drawn from the first 160 participants of the ongoing ImmuneRACE study and from under 1,500 subjects provided by 6 global collaborators. The prospective study material was composed of cDNA or gDNA derived from T cells, B-cell-depleted T cells, or PBMCs. Sample metadata almost always included a de-identified subject ID, COVID-19 status, age in years and sex. Where available, HLA class I and class II types were taken from metadata supplied by the sample provider and were not determined by assay-based typing. The repertoires were made available in a free public database intended to serve as a resource for research on the immune response to SARS-CoV-2. Deeply sampled blood TCRbeta repertoires from subjects exposed to, actively infected with, or recovered from COVID-19 were included in the dataset.

The paper as a whole reports these results and caveats: Clinical and demographic metadata were provided uncurated, with the amount varying by source and participant.

Reading from cysteine to phenylalanine, the CDR3 counts 17 amino acids. The kept DNA is CDR3 alone, 51 bases in frame from the first base. CDR1 and CDR2 are drawn from the germline V gene: SGHDT, YYEEEE. Trimmed from V: 0 bases; trimmed from J: 6 bases; junction bases lacking a gene match: 11. The sample was peripheral blood. This clonotype originated in a human donor in a cohort sampled during active COVID-19. This receptor chain uses TRBV5-6 and TRBJ2-2, and 7 bases in between align with TRBD1. The CDR3 reads as follows: CASSLAVQGLVSGELFF. In nucleotide form, the sequence is TGTGCCAGCAGCTTGGCCGTACAGGGGTTGGTGTCCGGGGAGCTGTTTTTT.